The source of this TCR beta chain is a study of blood T cell repertoires in COVID-19. Generated by immunoSEQ multiplex PCR, the TCRdb table keeps only in-frame clones and is missing some. The repertoire holds about 200,000 clones, with around four fifths as singletons. There are 16 residues in the CDR3. V lost 5 bases, J lost 1 base, and 17 bases lay in between. Per the germline V gene, CDR1 is SGHNT and CDR2 is YYREEE (reference sequence). The specimen sequenced was peripheral blood. This rearrangement joins TRBV5-4 to TRBJ2-3; D might be TRBD2 (6 bases). The TCR comes from a man between 40 and 49 years old with acute or convalescent COVID-19. The CDR3 nucleotides are TGTGCCAGCAGGGAGGGTGGTCCGGGTGGCACAGATACGCAGTATTTT. Amino acids: CASREGGPGGTDTQYF.